The rows below give T cell receptor beta chains drawn from one sample of a study of T cell responses to AZD1222 COVID-19 vaccine. Using immunoSEQ multiplex PCR, the repertoire was profiled, and TCRdb retains in-frame clones only, with some absent. The sample has approximately 160,000 clones, 85% to 95% seen once; the top ten hold approximately 4%. Sequenced material: peripheral blood, taken on day 0 of AZD1222 vaccination. The receptors here all came from an adult in good health. Both conserved end residues are part of each CDR3.

v_call	j_call	cdr3_aa
TRBV28	TRBJ1-2	CASTATGYGYTF
TRBV28	TRBJ1-2	CASSQPIGSGYTF
TRBV10-1	TRBJ2-2	CASKSTGNTGELFF
TRBV28	TRBJ1-1	CASSEVGQGSSIAEAFF
TRBV5-8	TRBJ1-5	CASSFEEMRSLPQHF
TRBV23-1	TRBJ1-6	CASSQSRRAICSPLHF
TRBV10-3	TRBJ1-1	CAISSGQGVFAEAFF
TRBV18	TRBJ2-5	CASSLDRDRGSWTQYF
TRBV7-9	TRBJ2-1	CASSWGVAGVRSSDEQFF
TRBV6-5	TRBJ2-1	CASITGTGGRDEQFF
TRBV7-2	TRBJ2-1	CASSSTPIPAMEQFF
TRBV20-1	TRBJ2-1	CSASPWTSGYNEQFF
TRBV5-1	TRBJ2-7	CASRRGAGTYEQYF
TRBV21-1	TRBJ1-2	CASMPVRLNYGYTF
TRBV14	TRBJ2-7	CASSPRGSRGFEQYF
TRBV11-3	TRBJ2-3	CASSPQGRTDTQYF
TRBV25-1	TRBJ2-4	CASSEDIGAGQNIQYF
TRBV11-3	TRBJ2-2	CASSLGGTSGGELFF
TRBV11-2	TRBJ2-3	CASSLTRGTSVHTDTQYF
TRBV14	TRBJ1-1	CASSQQRWGQGAVGTEAFF
TRBV7-2	TRBJ1-4	CASSLRVYDEKLFF
TRBV7-3	TRBJ2-3	CASSLSGSSTDTQYF
TRBV6-4	TRBJ1-4	CASSGGLGEKLFF
TRBV28	TRBJ1-4	CASAGGVREKLFF
TRBV30	TRBJ1-1	CAWSRFPEAFF
TRBV7-9	TRBJ1-6	CASSVPGYDSPLHF
TRBV2	TRBJ1-6	CASTSPRAAYSYNSPLHF
TRBV3-1/TRBV3-2	TRBJ1-2	CASSFRTGQDGYTF
TRBV5-1	TRBJ2-1	CASSPYPYNEQFF
TRBV28	TRBJ1-2	CASRRESRYGYTF
TRBV6-1	TRBJ2-5	CASSEAGPPGQETQYF
TRBV2	TRBJ2-7	CASRKGQAYYEQYF